These 22 T cell receptor beta chains originate from one sample sequenced in a study of OX40 agonist ivuxolimab in advanced cancers. Measured with immunoSEQ multiplex PCR; TCRdb has only the in-frame clones, and not every one. The table lists tens of thousands of clones, 85% of them singletons. The sequencing used CD4+ or CD8+ T cells sorted from blood, collected in a trial of the OX40 agonist ivuxolimab. Source of these receptors: an adult with an advanced solid tumor such as melanoma, head and neck, liver or kidney cancer.

The J gene is TRBJ2-7, the V gene TRBV13; no clear D gene. Germline V gene sequence: CDR1 PRHDT, CDR2 FYEKMQ (reference sequence). The V gene lost 8 bases and the J gene lost 3 bases, with 11 bases spanning the gap. The CDR3 has 12 amino acids. The CDR3 loop reads CASSSMGYEQYF. CDR3 in DNA: TGTGCCAGCTCCTCCATGGGCTACGAGCAGTACTTC.

With respect to this clone: One end of the junction does not line up with germline, which may come from a read error. The chain carries TRBV6-1 and TRBJ2-5; tentatively, D is TRBD2 (6 bases). Germline lookup yields CDR1 MNHNS and CDR2 SASEGT. The CDR3 contains 12 residues. CDR3 region: CASSERWGDWDF. The CDR3 region has the DNA TGTGCCAGCAGTGAAAGATGGGGGGATTGGGACTTC.

J is TRBJ2-2 and V is TRBV28; 7 positions agree with TRBD2. The V segment lost 3 bases and the J segment 1 base; nucleotides outside the gene matches: 2. The CDR3 runs 15 residues. Germline lookup yields CDR1 MDHEN and CDR2 SYDVKM. DNA for the CDR3: TGTGCCAGCAGTTTCCCGGGGGGGAACACCGGGGAGCTGTTTTTT. This gives the protein CASSFPGGNTGELFF.

The chain is built from TRBV5-1 and TRBJ2-3; TRBD2 matches at 13 bases. CDR3 length equals 16 residues. Germline values: CDR1 SGHRS, CDR2 YFSETQ. The junction had 5 bases not matched to a gene; V was cut back by 4 bases and J by 3 bases. This CDR3 reads CASSMGLAGPTDTQYF. CDR3 coding DNA: TGCGCCAGCAGCATGGGACTAGCGGGGCCGACAGATACGCAGTATTTT.

This clone was seen more than once but under ten times. The rearrangement uses TRBV5-5 and TRBJ1-4; D call uncertain. This CDR3 spans 14 amino acids. Trimming removed 1 base from V and 0 bases from J, with 4 bases in between. Per germline, CDR1 SGHKS and CDR2 YYEKEE (reference sequence). CDR3 residues: CASSLTATNEKLFF. Written as DNA, the CDR3 is TGTGCCAGCAGCTTGACAGCAACTAATGAAAAACTGTTTTTT. The whole variable domain, filled in from reference TRBV5-5 and TRBJ1-4, reads DAGVTQSPTHLIKTRGQQVTLRCSPISGHKSVSWYQQVLGQGPQFIFQYYEKEERGRGNFPDRFSARQFPNYSSELNVNALLLGDSALYLCASSLTATNEKLFFGSGTQLSVL.

The chain employs TRBV27 and TRBJ1-1; tentatively, D is TRBD1 (5 bases). Germline V gene data show CDR1 as MNHEY and CDR2 as SMNVEV (reference sequence). This CDR3 contains 12 residues. The germline V and J ends were trimmed by 3 bases and 12 bases, with 14 bases remaining between them. The CDR3 region has the DNA TGTGCCAGCAGTTTCCCAGCAGGGAGGACTTTCTTT. This gives the protein CASSFPAGRTFF.

The J gene is TRBJ2-5, the V gene TRBV28, with D possibly TRBD2 on 6 matching bases. Germline values: CDR1 MDHEN, CDR2 SYDVKM. Deletions cut 2 bases from V and 0 bases from J, with 10 bases between. CDR3 length: 15 residues. The CDR3 region is CASSLRRVYQETQYF. In nucleotides, the CDR3 is TGTGCCAGCAGTTTAAGGAGGGTGTACCAAGAGACCCAGTACTTC.

The chain combines TRBV5-4 with TRBJ2-1, with 9 bases aligning to TRBD1. The germline V gene has CDR1 SGHNT and CDR2 YYREEE (reference sequence). The trim removed 2 bases at V and 9 bases at J, leaving 9 bases unmatched. The CDR3 sequence is 15 residues long. The CDR3 spells CASSLPGDRAAEQFF. CDR3 in DNA: TGTGCCAGCAGCTTACCCGGGGACAGGGCGGCTGAGCAGTTCTTC.

This clone was detected once. The chain recombines TRBV19 with TRBJ2-2; 7 nucleotides match TRBD2. CDR3 size: 16 residues. V lost 7 bases to trimming and J lost 3 bases; unmatched junction nucleotides: 11. Germline CDR1 reads LNHDA; CDR2 reads SQIVND (reference sequence). The CDR3 DNA follows: TGTGCCAGTAAGAGATGGACCGCGGGGGACACCGGGGAGCTGTTTTTT. This translates into CASKRWTAGDTGELFF. Together with reference TRBV19 and TRBJ2-2, the CDR3 gives the full variable domain: DGGITQSPKYLFRKEGQNVTLSCEQNLNHDAMYWYRQDPGQGLRLIYYSQIVNDFQKGDIAEGYSVSREKKESFPLTVTSAQKNPTAFYLCASKRWTAGDTGELFFGEGSRLTVL.

This chain connects TRBV2 to TRBJ2-5; tentatively, D is TRBD2 (5 bases). Between the trimmed V and J ends, which lost 2 bases and 0 bases, there was a span of 7 bases. Germline CDR1 is SNHLY and CDR2 is FYNNEI. CDR3 length equals 14 residues. As DNA, the CDR3 is TGTGCCAGCAGTGAAACTAGTAACCAAGAGACCCAGTACTTC. Translating gives CASSETSNQETQYF.

The chain carries TRBV4-1 and TRBJ1-6, with D uncertain. The CDR3 runs 14 residues. CDR1 and CDR2 from the germline V gene are MGHRA and YSYEKL. V lost 4 bases to trimming and J lost 10 bases, with 14 bases between them. The CDR3 spells CASSRDPVDSPLHF. CDR3 coding DNA: TGCGCCAGCAGCCGAGATCCTGTCGACTCACCCCTCCACTTT.

The CDR3 nucleotides are TGTGCCAGCGGACAGGGAGGGTTTAATGAAAAACTGTTTTTT. Encoded protein: CASGQGGFNEKLFF. The V call is TRBV9, the J call TRBJ1-4; 8 positions agree with TRBD1. V shed 7 bases, J shed 4 bases, and the junction held 6 bases outside the gene matches. Germline-derived CDR1 and CDR2 are SGDLS and YYNGEE. CDR3 length: 14 amino acids.

This sequence joins TRBV19 and TRBJ1-5, with D maybe TRBD1 (6 bases). Between the trimmed V and J ends, which lost 5 bases and 2 bases, there was a span of 10 bases. The CDR3 totals 14 residues. Germline V CDR1 and CDR2: LNHDA, SQIVND (reference sequence). The CDR3: CASSGQWGNQPQHF. As DNA, the CDR3 is TGTGCCAGTAGTGGACAGTGGGGCAATCAGCCCCAGCATTTT.

The rearrangement links TRBV11-2 to TRBJ1-3; 7 bases map to TRBD1. Germline V gene lookup returns CDR1 SGHAT and CDR2 FQNNGV. This CDR3 region has 15 residues. V was pared by 1 base and J by 3 bases, with 3 bases of the junction left unmatched. For the CDR3, the DNA is TGTGCCAGCAGCTTAGTCAGGGGGATTGGAAACACCATATATTTT. Translation: CASSLVRGIGNTIYF.

CDR3 nucleotide sequence: TGTGCCAGCAGCCACCGAGGGACAGGGACCCAGTACTTC. Translation gives CASSHRGTGTQYF. This chain connects TRBV21-1 to TRBJ2-5; the table assigns TRBD1, which was not confirmed against the DNA. TRBV21-1 is listed as a pseudogene. This CDR3 comprises 13 residues.

The chain couples TRBV5-4 to TRBJ1-1, with D tentatively TRBD1 (5 bases). The CDR3 loop spans 14 amino acids. Trimming took off 4 bases at V and 4 bases at J, with 14 bases between the two ends. Germline values: CDR1 SGHNT, CDR2 YYREEE (reference sequence). CDR3 nucleotides: TGTGCCAGCAGCCAAGCAGGGAGGGCCACTGAAGCTTTCTTT. This translates into CASSQAGRATEAFF.

This sequence joins TRBV5-6 and TRBJ1-2; 8 bases line up with TRBD1. Looked up from germline, CDR1 is SGHDT and CDR2 is YYEEEE. The length of the CDR3 is 16 residues. J was trimmed by 3 bases and V by 3 bases; bases with no gene match: 10. CDR3 DNA sequence: TGTGCCAGCAGCTCCGGGACAGGAGTTTTGGACTATGGCTACACCTTC. The encoded protein is CASSSGTGVLDYGYTF.

The chain links TRBV7-2 to TRBJ2-7, with D possibly being TRBD1 (5 bases). Trimming pared 5 bases from V and 2 bases from J, leaving 10 bases between. Germline V gene sequence: CDR1 SGHTA, CDR2 FQGNSA. The CDR3 has 13 residues. As DNA, the CDR3 is TGTGCCAGCAGCCCAGACAGACCCTACGAGCAGTACTTC. Amino acid sequence: CASSPDRPYEQYF.

The chain combines TRBV5-4 with TRBJ2-1; 9 bases align to TRBD1. Per the germline V gene, CDR1 is SGHNT and CDR2 is YYREEE (reference sequence). The CDR3 is made up of 15 amino acids. V was clipped by 4 bases and J by 5 bases; unmatched bases: 7. The CDR3 sequence is CASSPRQGENNEQFF. Here the CDR3 DNA reads TGTGCCAGCAGCCCCAGACAGGGGGAAAACAATGAGCAGTTCTTC.

The V gene is TRBV13, the J gene TRBJ2-1; TRBD2 agrees at 9 bases. J lost 4 bases, V lost 6 bases, and 7 bases had no gene match. The CDR3 extends over 15 amino acids. Germline assignment: CDR1 PRHDT and CDR2 FYEKMQ (reference sequence). CDR3 coding DNA: TGTGCCAGCAGACTAGGACTAGCGCCATACAATGAGCAGTTCTTC. It specifies CASRLGLAPYNEQFF.

The chain carries TRBV13 and TRBJ2-2; 15 positions agree with TRBD2. This CDR3 is built from 19 residues. The J segment lost 4 bases and the V segment lost 5 bases, leaving 11 bases of the junction unmatched. CDR1 is PRHDT, CDR2 FYEKMQ, per germline (reference sequence). The CDR3 reads CASSPPPGLAGGSTGELFF. CDR3 in DNA: TGTGCCAGCAGCCCCCCCCCGGGACTAGCGGGAGGTAGCACCGGGGAGCTGTTTTTT.

The chain employs TRBV27 and TRBJ1-1; 7 nucleotides match TRBD1. The junction had 1 base not matched to a gene; V was cut back by 3 bases and J by 0 bases. The CDR3 is made up of 14 amino acids. Germline CDR1 is MNHEY and CDR2 is SMNVEV (reference sequence). CDR3 nucleotide sequence: TGTGCCAGCAGTTTGACAGGGCTGAACACTGAAGCTTTCTTT. It is translated as CASSLTGLNTEAFF.